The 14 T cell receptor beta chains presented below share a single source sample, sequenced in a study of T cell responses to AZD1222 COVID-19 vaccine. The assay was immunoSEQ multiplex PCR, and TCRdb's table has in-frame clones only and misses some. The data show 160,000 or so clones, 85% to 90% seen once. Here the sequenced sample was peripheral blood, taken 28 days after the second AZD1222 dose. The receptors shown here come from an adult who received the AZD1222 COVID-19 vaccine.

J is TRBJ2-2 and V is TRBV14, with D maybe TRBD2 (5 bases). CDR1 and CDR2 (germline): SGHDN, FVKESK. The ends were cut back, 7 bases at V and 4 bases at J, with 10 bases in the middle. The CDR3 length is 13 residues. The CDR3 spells CASTLGLTGELFF. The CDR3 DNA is TGTGCCAGCACACTAGGACTCACCGGGGAGCTGTTTTTT.

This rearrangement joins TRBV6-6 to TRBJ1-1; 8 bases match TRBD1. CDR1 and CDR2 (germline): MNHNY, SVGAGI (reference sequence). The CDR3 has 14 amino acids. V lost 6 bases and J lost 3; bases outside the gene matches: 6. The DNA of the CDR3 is TGTGCCAGCAGGCCAGGACAGGGTTACACTGAAGCTTTCTTT. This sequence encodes CASRPGQGYTEAFF.

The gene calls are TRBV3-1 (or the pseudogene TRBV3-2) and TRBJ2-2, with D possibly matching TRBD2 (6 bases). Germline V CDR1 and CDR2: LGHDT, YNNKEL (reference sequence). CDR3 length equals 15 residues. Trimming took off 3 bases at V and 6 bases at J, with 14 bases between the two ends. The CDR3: CASSQAGPQPGELFF. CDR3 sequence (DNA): TGTGCCAGCAGCCAGGCGGGGCCTCAGCCCGGGGAGCTGTTTTTT.

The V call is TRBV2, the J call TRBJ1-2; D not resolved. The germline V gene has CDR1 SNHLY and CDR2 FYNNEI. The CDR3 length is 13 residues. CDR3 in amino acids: CAPYDREDYGYTF. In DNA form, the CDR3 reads TGTGCACCGTACGACCGGGAGGACTATGGCTACACCTTC.

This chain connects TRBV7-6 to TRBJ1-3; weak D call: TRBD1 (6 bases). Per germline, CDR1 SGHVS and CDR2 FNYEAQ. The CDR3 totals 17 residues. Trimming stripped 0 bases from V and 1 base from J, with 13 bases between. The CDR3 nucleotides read TGTGCCAGCAGCTTAGCGCATGGGGGCGCGTCTGGAAACACCATATATTTT. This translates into CASSLAHGGASGNTIYF.

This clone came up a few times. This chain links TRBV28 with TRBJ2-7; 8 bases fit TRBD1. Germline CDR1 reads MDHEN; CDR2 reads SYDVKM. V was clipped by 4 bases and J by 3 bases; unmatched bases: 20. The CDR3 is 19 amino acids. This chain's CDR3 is CASSSDALTGARLFYEQYF. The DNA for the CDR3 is TGTGCCAGCAGTTCCGACGCCTTGACAGGGGCCCGACTATTCTACGAGCAGTACTTC.

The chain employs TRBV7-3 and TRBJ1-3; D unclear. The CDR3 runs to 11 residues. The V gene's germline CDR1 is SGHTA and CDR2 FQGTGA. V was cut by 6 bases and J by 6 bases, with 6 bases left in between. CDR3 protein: CASSPINTIYF. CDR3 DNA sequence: TGTGCCAGCAGTCCCATAAACACCATATATTTT.

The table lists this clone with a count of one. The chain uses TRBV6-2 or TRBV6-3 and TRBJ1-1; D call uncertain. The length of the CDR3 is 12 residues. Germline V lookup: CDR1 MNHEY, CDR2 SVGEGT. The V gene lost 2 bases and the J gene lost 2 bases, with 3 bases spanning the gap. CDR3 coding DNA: TGTGCCAGCAGTTACCTCAACACTGAAGCTTTCTTT. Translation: CASSYLNTEAFF.

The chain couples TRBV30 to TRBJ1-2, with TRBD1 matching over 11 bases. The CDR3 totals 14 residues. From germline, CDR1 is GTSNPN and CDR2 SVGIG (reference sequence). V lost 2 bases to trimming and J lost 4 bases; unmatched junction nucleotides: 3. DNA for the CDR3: TGTGCCTGGAGTAGGACAGGGGGCTCCTATGGCTACACCTTC. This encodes CAWSRTGGSYGYTF.

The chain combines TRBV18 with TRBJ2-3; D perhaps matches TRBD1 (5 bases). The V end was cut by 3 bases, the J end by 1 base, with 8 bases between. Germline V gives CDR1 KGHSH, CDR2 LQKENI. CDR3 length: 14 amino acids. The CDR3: CASSPLTGTDTQYF. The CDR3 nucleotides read TGTGCCAGCTCACCTCTGACAGGCACAGATACGCAGTATTTT.

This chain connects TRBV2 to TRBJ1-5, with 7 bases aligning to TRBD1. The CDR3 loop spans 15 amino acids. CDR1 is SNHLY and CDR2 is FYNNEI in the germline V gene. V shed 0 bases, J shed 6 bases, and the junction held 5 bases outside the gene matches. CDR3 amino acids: CASSEAAGGIQPQHF. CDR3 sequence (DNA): TGTGCCAGCAGTGAAGCTGCAGGGGGAATTCAGCCCCAGCATTTT. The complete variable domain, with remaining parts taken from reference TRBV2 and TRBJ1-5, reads EPEVTQTPSHQVTQMGQEVILRCVPISNHLYFYWYRQILGQKVEFLVSFYNNEISEKSEIFDDQFSVERPDGSNFTLKIRSTKLEDSAMYFCASSEAAGGIQPQHFGDGTRLSIL.

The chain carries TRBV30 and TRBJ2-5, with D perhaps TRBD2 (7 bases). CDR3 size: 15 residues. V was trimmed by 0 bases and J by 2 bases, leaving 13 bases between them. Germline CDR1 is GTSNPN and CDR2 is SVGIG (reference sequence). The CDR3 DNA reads TGTGCCTGGAGTGTAGGGGGGGTAAGACAAGAGACCCAGTACTTC. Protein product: CAWSVGGVRQETQYF.

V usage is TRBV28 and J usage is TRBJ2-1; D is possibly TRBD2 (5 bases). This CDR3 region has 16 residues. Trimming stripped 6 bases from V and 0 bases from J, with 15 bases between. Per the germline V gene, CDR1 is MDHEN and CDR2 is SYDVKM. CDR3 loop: CASSLLSGSSYNEQFF. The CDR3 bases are TGTGCCAGCAGCCTGCTCAGCGGCAGCTCCTACAATGAGCAGTTCTTC.

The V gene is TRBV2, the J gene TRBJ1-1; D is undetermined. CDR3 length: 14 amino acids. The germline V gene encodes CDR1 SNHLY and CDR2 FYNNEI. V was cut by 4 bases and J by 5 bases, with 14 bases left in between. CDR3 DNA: TGTGCCAGCAGTGGTTCAAGGGTGGGGACTGAAGCTTTCTTT. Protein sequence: CASSGSRVGTEAFF.